A selection of T cell receptor beta chains follows, all from one sample in a study of early T cells in non-severe SARS-CoV-2 infection. One entry per CDR3 protein results from TCRdb running MiXCR on the 5' RACE reads. The table shows more than 65,000 distinct CDR3 sequences, with 13% occurring only once. Sample: whole blood. These TCRs come from an adult who was a healthcare worker with PCR-confirmed SARS-CoV-2 infection or an uninfected control (not recorded which). Each CDR3 is given with its conserved first and last residue. D genes are given only for firm matches. The size entry is marked missing in some rows and otherwise reads once, few, many or a size class.

J: TRBJ1-2
D: .
size: few
length: 15
V: TRBV5-1
CDR3: CATANGDYYGDGYTF
DNA: TGCGCCACCGCTAACGGGGACTACTATGGAGATGGCTACACCTTC

J: TRBJ2-3
D: .
size: .
length: 16
V: TRBV5-1
CDR3: CASTRLGGLPGDTQYF
DNA: TGCGCCAGCACGAGATTGGGGGGACTTCCCGGAGATACGCAGTATTTT

J: TRBJ1-3
D: .
size: .
length: 14
V: TRBV10-3
CDR3: CASVRGSSGNTIYF
DNA: TGTGCCTCGGTACGGGGGAGCTCTGGAAACACCATATATTTT

J: TRBJ2-5
D: .
size: few
length: 13
V: TRBV4-1
CDR3: CASSNPEEETQYF
DNA: TGCGCCAGCAGCAATCCGGAAGAAGAGACCCAGTACTTC

J: TRBJ2-7
D: TRBD1
size: .
length: 14
V: TRBV5-1
CDR3: CASKPGQGAYEQYF
DNA: TGCGCCAGCAAACCGGGACAGGGGGCATACGAGCAGTACTTC

J: TRBJ1-5
D: .
size: many
length: 16
V: TRBV4-3
CDR3: CASSQDAQTRKQPQHF
DNA: TGCGCCAGCAGCCAAGATGCCCAAACCCGAAAGCAGCCCCAGCATTTT

J: TRBJ2-2
D: .
size: few
length: 19
V: TRBV24-1
CDR3: CATSDFRDPGQVNTGELFF
DNA: TGTGCCACCAGTGATTTTCGGGATCCAGGGCAGGTCAACACCGGGGAGCTGTTTTTT

J: TRBJ2-7
D: TRBD1
size: .
length: 13
V: TRBV6-5
CDR3: CASSRTGRSEQYF
DNA: TGTGCCAGCAGCCGGACAGGTCGAAGCGAGCAGTACTTC

J: TRBJ1-1
D: .
size: many
length: 13
V: TRBV12-3/TRBV12-4
CDR3: CASSFDGYTEAFF
DNA: TGTGCCAGCAGTTTTGACGGATACACTGAAGCTTTCTTT

J: TRBJ2-3
D: .
size: .
length: 14
V: TRBV9
CDR3: CASSVGGLGDTQYF
DNA: TGTGCCAGCAGCGTAGGGGGCTTGGGAGATACGCAGTATTTT

J: TRBJ2-7
D: TRBD2
size: few
length: 16
V: TRBV11-2
CDR3: CASSPLRLAGAYEQYF
DNA: TGTGCCAGCAGCCCTCTCCGACTAGCGGGGGCCTACGAGCAGTACTTC

J: TRBJ1-1
D: .
size: many
length: 13
V: TRBV7-2
CDR3: CASSQGRVAEAFF
DNA: TGTGCCAGCAGCCAAGGGAGAGTCGCTGAAGCTTTCTTT

J: TRBJ1-6
D: .
size: many
length: 16
V: TRBV6-6
CDR3: CASSPGSSSYNSPLHF
DNA: TGTGCCAGCAGCCCTGGATCGAGCTCCTATAATTCACCCCTCCACTTT

J: TRBJ2-1
D: TRBD1
size: once
length: 14
V: TRBV5-1
CDR3: CASSLEGTENEQFF
DNA: TGCGCCAGCAGCTTGGAGGGGACAGAAAATGAGCAGTTCTTC

J: TRBJ2-3
D: .
size: .
length: 14
V: TRBV6-1
CDR3: CAILSSTGTDTQYF
DNA: TGTGCCATCCTCAGCAGTACAGGGACAGATACGCAGTATTTT

J: TRBJ2-7
D: .
size: many
length: 12
V: TRBV20-1
CDR3: CSASVSTYEQYF
DNA: TGCAGTGCTAGCGTTAGCACCTACGAGCAGTACTTC

J: TRBJ2-7
D: TRBD2
size: few
length: 13
V: TRBV7-8
CDR3: CASSLGGGYEQYF
DNA: TGTGCCAGCAGCTTAGGGGGAGGGTACGAGCAGTACTTC

J: TRBJ1-1
D: .
size: many
length: 13
V: TRBV2
CDR3: CASSDDVNTEAFF
DNA: TGTGCCAGCAGTGATGACGTGAACACTGAAGCTTTCTTT

J: TRBJ2-2
D: TRBD2
size: few
length: 15
V: TRBV5-4
CDR3: CASSSAGANTGELFF
DNA: TGTGCCAGCAGCTCGGCGGGAGCGAACACCGGGGAGCTGTTTTTT

J: TRBJ1-3
D: .
size: many
length: 14
V: TRBV10-2
CDR3: CASSESRSGNTIYF
DNA: TGCGCCAGCAGTGAGTCGCGCTCTGGAAACACCATATATTTT

J: TRBJ2-5
D: .
size: many
length: 14
V: TRBV6-2/TRBV6-3
CDR3: CASSSLAGGETQYF
DNA: TGTGCCAGCAGTTCCCTCGCAGGAGGGGAGACCCAGTACTTC

J: TRBJ2-7
D: TRBD2
size: .
length: 15
V: TRBV9
CDR3: CASSESGTSVYEQYF
DNA: TGTGCCAGCAGCGAGTCCGGGACTAGCGTCTACGAGCAGTACTTC

J: TRBJ2-1
D: .
size: .
length: 12
V: TRBV29-1
CDR3: CSVVESYNEQFF
DNA: TGCAGCGTTGTAGAGTCCTACAATGAGCAGTTCTTC

J: TRBJ2-5
D: .
size: many
length: 14
V: TRBV20-1
CDR3: CSAIRNLYQETQYF
DNA: TGCAGTGCCATTCGGAATTTATACCAAGAGACCCAGTACTTC

J: TRBJ1-1
D: .
size: few
length: 12
V: TRBV7-9
CDR3: CASSLRGTEAFF
DNA: TGTGCCAGCAGCTTAAGAGGCACTGAAGCTTTCTTT

J: TRBJ1-6
D: TRBD1
size: few
length: 15
V: TRBV18
CDR3: CASSPWDSLNSPLHF
DNA: TGTGCCAGCTCACCCTGGGACAGCCTTAATTCACCCCTCCACTTT

J: TRBJ1-5
D: .
size: .
length: 14
V: TRBV6-6
CDR3: CASSYAGSNQPQHF
DNA: TGTGCCAGCAGTTACGCGGGTAGCAATCAGCCCCAGCATTTT

J: TRBJ1-1
D: .
size: few
length: 15
V: TRBV10-1
CDR3: CASSESGSGGTEAFF
DNA: TGCGCCAGCAGTGAGTCAGGGTCTGGCGGCACTGAAGCTTTCTTT

J: TRBJ1-1
D: .
size: .
length: 12
V: TRBV29-1
CDR3: CSVDLMNTEAFF
DNA: TGCAGCGTGGACCTCATGAACACTGAAGCTTTCTTT

J: TRBJ2-3
D: .
size: many
length: 12
V: TRBV18
CDR3: CASSPPIDTQYF
DNA: TGTGCCAGCTCACCACCAATAGATACGCAGTATTTT

J: TRBJ2-4
D: .
size: once
length: 17
V: TRBV7-8
CDR3: CASSLGRPAGVKNIQYF
DNA: TGTGCCAGCAGCTTAGGAAGGCCAGCCGGGGTCAAAAACATTCAGTACTTC

J: TRBJ2-3
D: TRBD1
size: .
length: 14
V: TRBV30
CDR3: CAWTATQGADTQYF
DNA: TGTGCCTGGACTGCAACTCAGGGGGCAGATACGCAGTATTTT

J: TRBJ2-6
D: .
size: .
length: 14
V: TRBV7-2
CDR3: CASSFRVGANVLTF
DNA: TGTGCCAGCAGCTTCAGGGTTGGGGCCAACGTCCTGACTTTC

J: TRBJ2-1
D: TRBD2
size: many
length: 15
V: TRBV20-1
CDR3: CSASGGRASSNEQFF
DNA: TGCAGTGCTAGTGGCGGGAGGGCCTCGAGCAATGAGCAGTTCTTC

J: TRBJ2-3
D: .
size: .
length: 12
V: TRBV12-3/TRBV12-4
CDR3: CASSSQADTQYF
DNA: TGTGCCAGCAGTTCTCAGGCAGATACGCAGTATTTT

J: TRBJ1-2
D: TRBD1
size: .
length: 17
V: TRBV7-9
CDR3: CASSLVGQGLEDYGYTF
DNA: TGTGCCAGCAGCTTAGTAGGACAGGGGCTAGAGGACTATGGCTACACCTTC

J: TRBJ1-1
D: .
size: few
length: 13
V: TRBV7-9
CDR3: CASSLMLQSEAFF
DNA: TGTGCCAGCAGCTTAATGTTACAAAGTGAAGCTTTCTTT

J: TRBJ2-5
D: .
size: .
length: 14
V: TRBV12-3/TRBV12-4
CDR3: CASTSMGGLGTQYF
DNA: TGTGCCAGCACCTCGATGGGGGGCCTGGGGACCCAGTACTTC

J: TRBJ1-2
D: .
size: .
length: 11
V: TRBV25-1
CDR3: CANKVPYGYTF
DNA: TGTGCCAACAAGGTCCCCTATGGCTACACCTTC

J: TRBJ2-5
D: .
size: many
length: 16
V: TRBV3-1
CDR3: CASSQIGNTYQETQYF
DNA: TGTGCCAGCAGCCAAATTGGGAACACCTACCAAGAGACCCAGTACTTC

J: TRBJ2-3
D: .
size: .
length: 14
V: TRBV5-6
CDR3: CASSVQGATDTQYF
DNA: TGTGCCAGCAGCGTACAGGGCGCCACAGATACGCAGTATTTT

J: TRBJ2-3
D: TRBD2
size: many
length: 15
V: TRBV7-9
CDR3: CASSLLAGITDTQYF
DNA: TGTGCCAGCAGCTTACTAGCGGGAATCACAGATACGCAGTATTTT

J: TRBJ1-2
D: TRBD1
size: many
length: 16
V: TRBV10-2
CDR3: CASSEWQGAFNYGYTF
DNA: TGCGCCAGCAGTGAGTGGCAGGGGGCCTTCAACTATGGCTACACCTTC

J: TRBJ1-5
D: .
size: .
length: 12
V: TRBV24-1
CDR3: CATQDRNQPQHF
DNA: TGTGCCACACAGGATCGCAATCAGCCCCAGCATTTT

J: TRBJ1-2
D: .
size: .
length: 14
V: TRBV7-2
CDR3: CASSYSTGNYGYTF
DNA: TGTGCCAGCAGCTATTCGACAGGCAACTATGGCTACACCTTC

J: TRBJ1-1
D: .
size: many
length: 13
V: TRBV14
CDR3: CASSSGIHTEAFF
DNA: TGTGCCAGCAGTTCCGGCATACACACTGAAGCTTTCTTT

J: TRBJ2-3
D: .
size: few
length: 12
V: TRBV29-1
CDR3: CSGGPSTDTQYF
DNA: TGCAGCGGGGGACCCAGCACAGATACGCAGTATTTT

J: TRBJ2-5
D: TRBD2
size: many
length: 15
V: TRBV5-1
CDR3: CASSSGLAGVETQYF
DNA: TGCGCCAGCAGCTCTGGACTAGCGGGAGTAGAGACCCAGTACTTC

J: TRBJ2-4
D: .
size: .
length: 16
V: TRBV7-2
CDR3: CASSLGGGLSKNIQYF
DNA: TGTGCCAGCAGCTTAGGAGGGGGTCTATCCAAAAACATTCAGTACTTC

J: TRBJ2-7
D: .
size: .
length: 15
V: TRBV5-4
CDR3: CASSYHGLDSYEQYF
DNA: TGTGCCAGCAGCTACCATGGGCTGGACTCCTACGAGCAGTACTTC

J: TRBJ2-1
D: TRBD2
size: .
length: 14
V: TRBV6-4
CDR3: CASSGLAGGNEQFF
DNA: TGTGCCAGCAGTGGCCTAGCGGGAGGTAATGAGCAGTTCTTC

J: TRBJ2-2
D: .
size: .
length: 14
V: TRBV7-8
CDR3: CASSSSTGTGELFF
DNA: TGTGCCAGCAGTTCTTCCACGGGCACCGGGGAGCTGTTTTTT